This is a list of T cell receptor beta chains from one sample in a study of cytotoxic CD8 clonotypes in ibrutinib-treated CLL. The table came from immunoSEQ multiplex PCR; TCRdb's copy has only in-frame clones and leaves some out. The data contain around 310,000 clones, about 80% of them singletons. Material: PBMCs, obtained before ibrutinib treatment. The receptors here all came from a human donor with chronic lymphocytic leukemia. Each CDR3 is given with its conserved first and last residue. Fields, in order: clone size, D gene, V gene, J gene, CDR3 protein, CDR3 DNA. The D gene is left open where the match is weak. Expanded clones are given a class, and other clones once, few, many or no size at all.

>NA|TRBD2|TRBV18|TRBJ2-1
CASSAIAGGPYNEQFF
TGTGCCAGCTCAGCGATAGCGGGTGGGCCCTACAATGAGCAGTTCTTC
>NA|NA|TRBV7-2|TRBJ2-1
CASSQRRGEQFF
TGTGCCAGCAGCCAACGGAGGGGTGAGCAGTTCTTC
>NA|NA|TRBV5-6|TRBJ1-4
CASSIRVGSKLFF
TGTGCCAGCAGCATCCGAGTAGGATCAAAACTGTTTTTT
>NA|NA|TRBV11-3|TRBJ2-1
CASSPMFYNEQFF
TGTGCCAGCAGCCCGATGTTCTACAATGAGCAGTTCTTC
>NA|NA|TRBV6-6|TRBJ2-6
CASSPLLTSGANVLTF
TGTGCCAGCAGCCCCCTTTTGACCTCTGGGGCCAACGTCCTGACTTTC
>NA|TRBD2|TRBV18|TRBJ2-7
CASSPPAGRGYEQYF
TGTGCCAGCTCACCACCAGCGGGGAGGGGATACGAGCAGTACTTC
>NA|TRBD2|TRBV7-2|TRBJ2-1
CASSLAAGVGGNEQFF
TGTGCCAGCAGCTTAGCTGCGGGAGTGGGAGGGAATGAGCAGTTCTTC
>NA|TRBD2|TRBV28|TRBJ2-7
CASSLTVAGVGEQYF
TGTGCCAGCAGTCTAACCGTAGCGGGAGTTGGCGAGCAGTACTTC
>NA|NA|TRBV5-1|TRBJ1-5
CASSLTTGFNQPQHF
TGCGCCAGCAGCTTAACCACAGGGTTCAATCAGCCCCAGCATTTT
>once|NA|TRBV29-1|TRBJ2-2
CSVGGDSGVNTGELFF
TGCAGCGTCGGAGGGGACTCGGGAGTGAACACCGGGGAGCTGTTTTTT
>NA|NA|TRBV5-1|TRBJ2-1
CASKRSHGLDNEQFF
TGCGCCAGCAAAAGGTCACACGGGCTTGACAATGAGCAGTTCTTC